The present entry profiles one TCR beta chain with its context. Its antigen is unknown. Trimming took 6 bases from V and 7 from J, leaving 13 bases between them. The CDR3 length is 12 residues. CDR1 is DFQATT, CDR2 SNEGSKA, per germline (reference sequence). The treatment denotes: roughly 10-day PBMC culture with coronavirus spike peptide pools or control peptides (ViraFEST assay). The data were obtained in a study of vaccination and CD4 T cells after COVID-19. Cultured CD4+ T cell DNA was sequenced using the Oncomine TCR Beta short-read assay. MiXCR, applied by TCRdb to the PCR reads, yields one record per CDR3 protein. The top ten clones hold around 9% of a sample with about 20,000 distinct CDR3 sequences, around 52% of them seen once.

The chain has TRBV20-1 and TRBJ1-5; D is perhaps TRBD1 (6 bases). This receptor was identified in a human donor who had recovered from COVID-19. The specimen was CD4+ T cells from blood, cultured in vitro. DNA of the CDR3: TGCAGTGCCAGAAGGGGGGACCAGCCCCAGCATTTT. Encoded protein: CSARRGDQPQHF.